This TCR beta chain came from a study of tumour-infiltrating T cells in Burkitt lymphoma (dated by TCRdb to the early 2020s). At the level of the whole study: TCR repertoire data were correlated with clinical outcome; productive clonality predicted overall and progression-free survival, independent of established prognosticators including age at diagnosis.

The count of this clone is one. It lacks a known antigen. Base quality data are lacking; no much larger clone is found one base away. Library preparation employed the immunoSEQ multiplex PCR assay. TCRdb re-hosts the immuneACCESS table, in-frame sequences only. Its copies lack some clones; in the studies checked, an unresolved V gene accounts for under half of them, and the cause for the rest is not known. The sample includes 11,000 to 15,000 clones, with over 75% observed a single time. The ten biggest clones cover approximately 1.5% of the sample. V is clipped by 1 base and J by 4 bases, and the sequence between their germline boundaries is 7 bases long. The CDR3 covers 13 residues, taking in both the cysteine and the phenylalanine. Of the read, only the CDR3 DNA is kept; its 39 bases are in frame from base 1. CDR1 SGDLS and CDR2 YYNGEE are derived from the germline V gene.

The sequencing sample was made of tumor tissue. The chain is encoded by TRBV9 joined to TRBJ2-3; matching of 5 bases hints at TRBD2 as the D gene. This clonotype was sampled from a human donor with diffuse large B-cell lymphoma. The DNA is TGTGCCAGCAGCGTACTAGCACCAGATACGCAGTATTTT. It specifies CASSVLAPDTQYF.